Listed below are T cell receptor beta chains from one sample, sequenced in a study of blood T cell repertoires in COVID-19. The method was immunoSEQ multiplex PCR; TCRdb's version includes in-frame clones alone and lacks a portion of them. Among over 200,000 clones listed, more than 85% were seen once. Sequencing input: peripheral blood. The origin of the receptors is a man aged 35 to 55 with acute or convalescent COVID-19. Each CDR3 is given with its conserved first and last residue. D genes are given only for firm matches. Not all rows give a size; the values are once, few, many and, for expanded clones, a class.

d_call,clone_size,v_call,j_call,cdr3_nt,cdr3_aa
TRBD2,-,TRBV6-1,TRBJ2-3,TGTGCCAGCAGTGTTGCGGCGGGGGGAGGAACAGATACGCAGTATTTT,CASSVAAGGGTDTQYF
-,-,TRBV7-2,TRBJ1-5,TGTGCCAGCAGCTTAGCTGGGCAGGGCAATCAGCCCCAGCATTTT,CASSLAGQGNQPQHF
-,-,TRBV11-1,TRBJ1-1,TGTGCCAGCAGCTCCTCGGCCCAGGGGCTCGGCACTGAAGCTTTCTTT,CASSSSAQGLGTEAFF
TRBD1,once,TRBV27,TRBJ1-2,TGTGCCAGCAGTGTCCTAGGGACAGATGGCTACACCTTC,CASSVLGTDGYTF
-,-,TRBV3-1/TRBV3-2,TRBJ1-5,TGTGCCAGCAGCCAAAGACAGGACAATCAGCCCCAGCATTTT,CASSQRQDNQPQHF
-,-,TRBV4-3,TRBJ1-6,TGCGCCAGCAGCCAAGATCCCCTGAGCTCCTATAATTCACCCCTCCACTTT,CASSQDPLSSYNSPLHF
-,-,TRBV24-1,TRBJ2-1,TGTGCCACCAGTGATTTCCTAGACAATGAGCAGTTCTTC,CATSDFLDNEQFF
TRBD1,-,TRBV28,TRBJ1-3,TGTGCCAGCAGTTTAGTCCAGGGGGATTTCTCTGGAAACACCATATATTTT,CASSLVQGDFSGNTIYF
-,-,TRBV18,TRBJ2-3,TGTGCCAGCTCAGACGCGGGCGCGAGCACAGATACGCAGTATTTT,CASSDAGASTDTQYF
-,-,TRBV4-2,TRBJ1-2,TGTGCCAGCAGCCAAGACAGGCGACAGTATGGCTACACCTTC,CASSQDRRQYGYTF
TRBD1,-,TRBV3-1/TRBV3-2,TRBJ1-2,TGTGCCAGCAGGACACAGGGGGACTATGGCTACACCTTC,CASRTQGDYGYTF
TRBD1,few,TRBV30,TRBJ1-2,TGTGCCTGGAGTTCCCCACAGACAGGGGGCAACTATGGCTACACCTTC,CAWSSPQTGGNYGYTF
TRBD2,-,TRBV24-1,TRBJ2-2,TGTGCCACCAGTGAATTGCCGATAGCGGGGGAGACCGGGGAGCTGTTTTTT,CATSELPIAGETGELFF
TRBD1,-,TRBV14,TRBJ2-5,TGTGCCAGCAGCCAGTTCAGGGGGCCGGCAGCACAAGAGACCCAGTACTTC,CASSQFRGPAAQETQYF
-,-,TRBV10-3,TRBJ2-7,TGTGCCATCAGTGAGTCGAGGTACAGGGAGCTCGGCGAGCAGTACTTC,CAISESRYRELGEQYF
-,-,TRBV6-5,TRBJ1-1,TGTGCCAGCAGTTACTCGCAGGGGATCACTGAAGCTTTCTTT,CASSYSQGITEAFF
TRBD1,-,TRBV6-5,TRBJ1-5,TGTGCCAGCAGCCGAACCGGGACAGAAGACCAGCCCCAGCATTTT,CASSRTGTEDQPQHF
TRBD2,-,TRBV5-1,TRBJ2-7,TGCGCCAGCAGCTTGAGGTCTAGCGGGGATCCTAATCGGGAGCAGTACTTC,CASSLRSSGDPNREQYF
-,-,TRBV4-1,TRBJ2-1,TGCGCCAGCAGCCAAGGGTTACAGGTGGATGAGCAGTTCTTC,CASSQGLQVDEQFF
TRBD2,-,TRBV29-1,TRBJ2-1,TGCAGCGTTGTCTTGACTAGCGGGAGGAGGAATGAGCAGTTCTTC,CSVVLTSGRRNEQFF
TRBD1,-,TRBV7-6,TRBJ2-7,TGTGCCAGCAGTCCCGGACAGGTGAGCTCCTACGAGCAGTACTTC,CASSPGQVSSYEQYF
TRBD1,-,TRBV27,TRBJ2-1,TGTGCCAGCAGTTTAGAAGGGACAGGCGGTGCCTACAATGAGCAGTTCTTC,CASSLEGTGGAYNEQFF
TRBD1,-,TRBV6-5,TRBJ1-5,TGTGCCAGCAGTTACGGGACAGGAGGTGGCCAGCCCCAGCATTTT,CASSYGTGGGQPQHF
TRBD2,-,TRBV4-1,TRBJ2-7,TGCGCCAGCAGCCAAGTTTTAGTTGGACTAGCTGGCCACGAGCAGTACTTC,CASSQVLVGLAGHEQYF
-,-,TRBV7-9,TRBJ1-4,TGTGCCAGCAGCTCGCTGACAAGAACTAATGAAAAACTGTTTTTT,CASSSLTRTNEKLFF
-,once,TRBV2,TRBJ2-5,TGTGCCAGCAGTGATGCGGTACCCAAAGAGGAGACCCAGTACTTC,CASSDAVPKEETQYF
-,-,TRBV5-6,TRBJ1-1,TGTGCCAGCGGCCCCCTAATAAATGCGGGCCTGAACACTGAAGCTTTCTTT,CASGPLINAGLNTEAFF
-,-,TRBV28,TRBJ1-5,TGTGCCAGCAGTTTCCCAGGGCCGGGCGATCAGCCCCAGCATTTT,CASSFPGPGDQPQHF
-,-,TRBV7-8,TRBJ2-2,TGTGCCAGCAGTAACAGAGCGAACACCGGGGAGCTGTTTTTT,CASSNRANTGELFF
-,-,TRBV7-2,TRBJ2-3,TGTGCCAGCAGCTTAGACGGGTACACAGATACGCAGTATTTT,CASSLDGYTDTQYF
-,-,TRBV18,TRBJ1-4,TGTGCCAGCTCACCATCAGGATCAACTAATGAAAAACTGTTTTTT,CASSPSGSTNEKLFF
TRBD2,-,TRBV27,TRBJ2-1,TGTGCCAGCGGAAGTAGCGGGAGGGCCCCAATCCATGAGCAGTTCTTC,CASGSSGRAPIHEQFF
-,-,TRBV6-5,TRBJ2-5,TGTGCCAGCAGTTACTCTAGGCGGCAAGAGACCCAGTACTTC,CASSYSRRQETQYF
-,-,TRBV7-8,TRBJ2-7,TGTGCCAGCAACTTCCAGGGGTCCAATTACGAGCAGTACTTC,CASNFQGSNYEQYF
TRBD1,-,TRBV13,TRBJ1-2,TGTGCCAGCAGCCAGACACAGGGGTACTATGGCTACACCTTC,CASSQTQGYYGYTF
TRBD1,-,TRBV18,TRBJ1-2,TGTGCCAGCTCACTTCAGGGGGCGCGGGCTAACTATGGCTACACCTTC,CASSLQGARANYGYTF
TRBD2,-,TRBV6-2/TRBV6-3,TRBJ2-3,TGTGCCAGCAGTTACTCGATCCGGCGGGAGGCCGCGGATACGCAGTATTTT,CASSYSIRREAADTQYF
TRBD1,-,TRBV7-7,TRBJ2-6,TGTGCCAGCAGCCCCCTTGGACAGGGCGACCCTCGTATGGCCAACGTCCTGACTTTC,CASSPLGQGDPRMANVLTF
TRBD2,-,TRBV2,TRBJ2-7,TGTGCCAGCGGACTAGCGGGGGACTACGAGCAGTACTTC,CASGLAGDYEQYF
TRBD1,-,TRBV5-1,TRBJ2-1,TGCGCCAGCAGGCCTTCGGGACAGGGGACCCCCATCTTC,CASRPSGQGTPIF
-,-,TRBV12-3/TRBV12-4,TRBJ1-5,TGTGCCAGCAGCACCGCCGGGGTATGGCCCCAGCATTTT,CASSTAGVWPQHF
-,-,TRBV7-2,TRBJ1-6,TGTGCCAGCAGCTCTCTTGGGGCGGCCTATAATTCACCCCTCCACTTT,CASSSLGAAYNSPLHF